This is a list of T cell receptor beta chains from one sample in a study of blood T cell repertoires in COVID-19. TCRdb's copy holds only in-frame clones and misses some; the assay was immunoSEQ multiplex PCR. The profile covers approximately 87,000 clones, with more than 80% appearing a single time and about 16% taken by the ten largest. Sequencing was done on a sample of peripheral blood. These receptors were taken from an elderly woman with acute or convalescent COVID-19. Both conserved end residues are part of each CDR3. The order of the fields is D gene, J gene, clone size, V gene, CDR3 DNA, CDR3 protein. The D gene is left open where the match is weak. Clone size is given for some rows only: seen once, a few or many times, or a class if the clone is expanded.

NA,TRBJ1-6,once,TRBV19,TGTGCCAGTAGTATGCCCCCCGGAGAATCACCCCTCCACTTT,CASSMPPGESPLHF
NA,TRBJ2-1,NA,TRBV29-1,TGCAGCGTTGAAGTACAGCCAATTTACAATGAGCAGTTCTTC,CSVEVQPIYNEQFF
TRBD1,TRBJ1-4,once,TRBV6-5,TGTGCCAGCAGTTACATGGGACAGGTTAATGAAAAACTGTTTTTT,CASSYMGQVNEKLFF
NA,TRBJ1-1,once,TRBV11-2,TGTGCCAGCAGCCCACGGACACCTCCTACTGAAGCTTTCTTT,CASSPRTPPTEAFF
TRBD1,TRBJ1-2,NA,TRBV7-9,TGTGCCAGCAGATCCAAATGGGACAGCGATGGCTACACCTTC,CASRSKWDSDGYTF
NA,TRBJ1-1,NA,TRBV19,TGTGCCAGTAGTATAATTGGGGGGGCTAAGAACACTGAAGCTTTCTTT,CASSIIGGAKNTEAFF
TRBD1,TRBJ1-6,NA,TRBV6-5,TGTGCCAGCAGACCGGGACAGTTTAATTCACCCCTCCACTTT,CASRPGQFNSPLHF
TRBD1,TRBJ2-5,NA,TRBV7-2,TGTGCCAGCAGCTTAACGGGGACAGGCCAAGAGACCCAGTACTTC,CASSLTGTGQETQYF
NA,TRBJ1-3,NA,TRBV30,TGTGCCTGGAGAACAGGTCGCTCTGGAAACACCATATATTTT,CAWRTGRSGNTIYF
NA,TRBJ2-3,NA,TRBV11-2,TGTGCCAGCAGTTCAAACTCGGATACGCAGTATTTT,CASSSNSDTQYF
NA,TRBJ2-5,few,TRBV7-3,TGTGCCAGCAGCTTAACCGGAGGTTTATTGGAGACCCAGTACTTC,CASSLTGGLLETQYF
TRBD2,TRBJ2-3,NA,TRBV6-5,TGTGCCAGCTCTACTAGCGGGGGATCAGATACGCAGTATTTT,CASSTSGGSDTQYF
TRBD2,TRBJ2-3,once,TRBV7-3,TGTGCCAGCAGCCTCCGGGAGGGAGATACGCAGTATTTT,CASSLREGDTQYF
NA,TRBJ1-6,NA,TRBV30,TGTGCCTGGAGGGAATCGGGACTATCCCTCCACTTT,CAWRESGLSLHF
NA,TRBJ2-7,NA,TRBV19,TGTGCCAGTAGTACCCAGGCGGGAAGGGCCTACGAGCAGTACTTC,CASSTQAGRAYEQYF
NA,TRBJ1-1,NA,TRBV6-5,TGTGCCAGCAGTTCTAACACTGAAGCTTTCTTT,CASSSNTEAFF
NA,TRBJ1-3,NA,TRBV29-1,TGCAGCTTCCTCCCCGGTAGGGGCTCTGGAAACACCATATATTTT,CSFLPGRGSGNTIYF
TRBD1,TRBJ2-5,NA,TRBV30,TGTGCCTTAAACAGGGGGCGAAAAGAGACCCAGTACTTC,CALNRGRKETQYF
NA,TRBJ1-2,NA,TRBV6-6,TGTGCCAGCAGACGACAAATTTACCGGGACACCCATAACTATGGCTACACCTTC,CASRRQIYRDTHNYGYTF
NA,TRBJ1-4,NA,TRBV30,TGTGCCTGGAGTCGGGCAGGGGCGGCAACTAATGAAAAACTGTTTTTT,CAWSRAGAATNEKLFF
NA,TRBJ2-6,NA,TRBV15,TGTGCCACCAGCAGAGAGTCTTCTGGGGCCAACGTCCTGACTTTC,CATSRESSGANVLTF
TRBD1,TRBJ2-7,NA,TRBV29-1,TGCAGCGTTGAAGAAGCAGGGGGACCCTCCTACGAGCAGTACTTC,CSVEEAGGPSYEQYF
NA,TRBJ2-7,NA,TRBV3-1/TRBV3-2,TGTGCCAGCAGGCAACAGGGTTCAGGCTACGAGCAGTACTTC,CASRQQGSGYEQYF
NA,TRBJ2-7,NA,TRBV27,TGTGCCAGCAGAGCTCAGGGATACGCCTACGAGCAGTACTTC,CASRAQGYAYEQYF
TRBD2,TRBJ2-1,NA,TRBV5-4,TGTGCCAGCAGCTTGACTAGCGGGGTGATTGAGCAGTTCTTC,CASSLTSGVIEQFF
TRBD1,TRBJ2-4,NA,TRBV19,TGTGCCAGTAGCGCTCCGGGACAGGGGGCCAAAAACATTCAGTACTTC,CASSAPGQGAKNIQYF
TRBD2,TRBJ2-3,NA,TRBV18,TGTGCCAGCTCACCTAGGCTAGCGGGGAGCACAGATACGCAGTATTTT,CASSPRLAGSTDTQYF
TRBD2,TRBJ2-1,NA,TRBV3-1/TRBV3-2,TGTGCCAGCAGCCGGGCGGCTAGCGGGGGTAATGAGCAGTTCTTC,CASSRAASGGNEQFF